Listed here are 12 T cell receptor beta chains from one sample, sequenced in a study of blood T cell repertoires in COVID-19. Assay: immunoSEQ multiplex PCR; the TCRdb copy retains only in-frame clones and omits some. The sample records tens of thousands of clones, about 85% being singletons. The sample was peripheral blood. These TCRs come from a man aged 55 to 69 with acute or convalescent COVID-19.

In this sample, this clone turned up once. This chain connects TRBV7-3 to TRBJ2-3; the match to TRBD2 covers 11 bases. The V and J ends lost 2 bases and 4 bases, in that order; junction bases with no gene match: 5. Germline CDR1 and CDR2: SGHTA and FQGTGA. The CDR3 spans 16 residues. In DNA, the CDR3 is TGTGCCAGCAGCTTAGGTAGCGGGGGGGCTCCAGATACGCAGTATTTT. Amino acid sequence: CASSLGSGGAPDTQYF.

A single count supports this clone. The rearrangement joins TRBV27 to TRBJ2-2; D call uncertain. The CDR3 totals 12 residues. Germline V lookup: CDR1 MNHEY, CDR2 SMNVEV (reference sequence). Deletions cut 5 bases from V and 7 bases from J, with 8 bases between. This chain's CDR3 is CASSPLLGELFF. The DNA for the CDR3 is TGTGCCAGCAGTCCTCTACTCGGGGAGCTGTTTTTT.

The V gene is TRBV5-4, the J gene TRBJ2-2; TRBD2 matches 8 bases. V trimming: 2 bases; J trimming: 0 bases; junction bases outside the gene matches: 3. Germline V gene lookup returns CDR1 SGHNT and CDR2 YYREEE (reference sequence). The CDR3 length is 16 residues. This chain's CDR3 is CASSLGLATNTGELFF. The CDR3 nucleotides read TGTGCCAGCAGCTTAGGACTAGCTACGAACACCGGGGAGCTGTTTTTT. Full variable domain (outside the CDR3, taken from reference TRBV5-4 and TRBJ2-2): ETGVTQSPTHLIKTRGQQVTLRCSSQSGHNTVSWYQQALGQGPQFIFQYYREEENGRGNFPPRFSGLQFPNYSSELNVNALELDDSALYLCASSLGLATNTGELFFGEGSRLTVL.

The chain combines TRBV15 with TRBJ1-4; D might be TRBD1 (5 bases). Germline V CDR1 and CDR2: LNHNV, YYDKDF (reference sequence). The V end lost 3 bases, the J end lost 8 bases, and 13 bases lay between the germline ends. The CDR3 sequence is 14 residues long. CDR3 in amino acids: CATSRWGVGEKLFF. The CDR3 bases are TGTGCCACCAGCAGGTGGGGGGTCGGGGAAAAACTGTTTTTT.

The rearrangement uses TRBV5-1 and TRBJ1-1; no firm D call. The V end was cut by 6 bases, the J end by 4 bases, with 16 bases between. Germline loops: CDR1 SGHRS, CDR2 YFSETQ. The CDR3 is 14 amino acids. The CDR3 DNA sequence: TGCGCCAGCACCCCTGGGCGGGGTTTCACTGAAGCTTTCTTT. It translates to CASTPGRGFTEAFF.

CDR3 amino acids: CAISDSGDQPQHF. Here the CDR3 DNA reads TGTGCCATCAGTGATTCGGGAGATCAGCCCCAGCATTTT. V usage is TRBV10-3 and J usage is TRBJ1-5; D is ambiguous. Trimming took off 3 bases at V and 5 bases at J, with 8 bases between the two ends. CDR1 and CDR2 from the germline V gene are ENHRY and SYGVKD. CDR3 length: 13 amino acids.

This clone has only a few counts. The CDR3 reads CASRLGQGAFYGYTF. CDR3 coding DNA: TGTGCCAGCAGGTTGGGACAGGGGGCATTCTATGGCTACACCTTC. The J gene is TRBJ1-2, the V gene TRBV9; 12 nucleotides agree with TRBD1. The CDR3 has 15 residues. Per the germline V gene, CDR1 is SGDLS and CDR2 is YYNGEE. Losses at the gene ends were 5 bases for V and 4 bases for J; bases not matched to a gene: 6.

This clone is a singleton in its sample. V and J are TRBV11-2 and TRBJ1-5, with 7 bases matching TRBD1. The germline gives CDR1 SGHAT, CDR2 FQNNGV. V trimming: 5 bases; J trimming: 1 base; junction bases outside the gene matches: 2. This CDR3 contains 14 residues. CDR3 in amino acids: CASSLTGSNQPQHF. The CDR3, as DNA: TGTGCCAGCAGCCTGACAGGGAGCAATCAGCCCCAGCATTTT.

The J gene is TRBJ2-3, the V gene TRBV30; 12 nucleotides agree with TRBD2. This CDR3 is 14 amino acids long. The J segment lost 5 bases and the V segment lost 0 bases, leaving 0 bases of the junction unmatched. Germline lookup yields CDR1 GTSNPN and CDR2 SVGIG (reference sequence). The CDR3 spells CAWSVLAGGDTQYF. CDR3 DNA: TGTGCCTGGAGTGTACTAGCGGGAGGAGATACGCAGTATTTT.

CDR3 nucleotide sequence: TGTGCCAGTAGCACCCAGGGAGGCTATGGCTACACCTTC. Translated, it gives CASSTQGGYGYTF. The gene calls are TRBV19 and TRBJ1-2; tentative D call: TRBD1 (5 bases). This CDR3 comprises 13 residues. Deletions cut 6 bases from V and 4 bases from J, with 12 bases between. In germline, CDR1 is LNHDA, CDR2 SQIVND (reference sequence).

The V gene is TRBV7-8, the J gene TRBJ2-5; 12 bases line up with TRBD2. The V gene's germline CDR1 is SGHVS and CDR2 FQNEAQ. V was pared by 5 bases and J by 5 bases, with 9 bases of the junction left unmatched. CDR3 length: 16 amino acids. CDR3: CASSHGLAGRRETQYF. The CDR3 DNA is TGTGCCAGCAGCCATGGACTAGCGGGGAGGCGGGAGACCCAGTACTTC.

The chain is built from TRBV2 and TRBJ1-6; D may be TRBD1 (5 bases). Trimming left V 8 bases short and J 11 bases short, with 13 bases between. The CDR3 covers 12 residues. Germline CDR1 is SNHLY and CDR2 is FYNNEI. Here the CDR3 DNA reads TGTGCCAGCGGTCTAGACAGTGCACCCCTCCACTTT. This gives the protein CASGLDSAPLHF.